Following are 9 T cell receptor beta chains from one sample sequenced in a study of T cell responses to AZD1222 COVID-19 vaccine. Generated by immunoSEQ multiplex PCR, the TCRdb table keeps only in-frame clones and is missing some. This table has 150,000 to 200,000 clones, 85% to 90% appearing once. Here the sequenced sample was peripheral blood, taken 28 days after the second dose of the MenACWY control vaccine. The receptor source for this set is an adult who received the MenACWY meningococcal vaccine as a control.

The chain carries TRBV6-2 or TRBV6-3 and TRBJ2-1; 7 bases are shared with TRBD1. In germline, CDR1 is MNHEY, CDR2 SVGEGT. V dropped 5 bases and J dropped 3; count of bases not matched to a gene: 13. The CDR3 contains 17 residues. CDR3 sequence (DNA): TGTGCCAGCAGTGCCGACAGGGCCCCTTCACTCTACAATGAGCAGTTCTTC. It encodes CASSADRAPSLYNEQFF.

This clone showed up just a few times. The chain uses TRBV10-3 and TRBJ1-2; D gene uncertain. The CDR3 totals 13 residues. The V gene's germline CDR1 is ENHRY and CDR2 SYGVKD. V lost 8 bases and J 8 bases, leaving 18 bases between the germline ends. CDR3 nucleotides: TGTGCCATCTCCCCCAGTGATTTAAGGGGCTACACCTTC. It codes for CAISPSDLRGYTF.

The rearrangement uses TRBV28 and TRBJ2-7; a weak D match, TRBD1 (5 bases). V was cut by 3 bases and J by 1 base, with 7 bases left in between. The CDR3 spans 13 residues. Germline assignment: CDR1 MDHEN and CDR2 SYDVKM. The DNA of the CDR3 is TGTGCCAGCAGTTTGCCAGGGTCCTACGAGCAGTACTTC. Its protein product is CASSLPGSYEQYF.

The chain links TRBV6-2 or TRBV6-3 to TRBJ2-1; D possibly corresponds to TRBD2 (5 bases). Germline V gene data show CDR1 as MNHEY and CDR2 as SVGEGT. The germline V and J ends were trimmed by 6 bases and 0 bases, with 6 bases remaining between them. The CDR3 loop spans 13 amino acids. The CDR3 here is CASSRDSYNEQFF. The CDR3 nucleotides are TGTGCCAGCAGCCGGGACTCCTACAATGAGCAGTTCTTC.

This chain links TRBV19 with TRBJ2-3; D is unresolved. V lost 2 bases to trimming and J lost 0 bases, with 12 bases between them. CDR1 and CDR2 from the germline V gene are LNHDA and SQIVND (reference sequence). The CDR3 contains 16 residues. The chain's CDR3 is CASSIRWRSSTDTQYF. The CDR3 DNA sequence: TGTGCCAGTAGTATACGGTGGCGATCTAGCACAGATACGCAGTATTTT. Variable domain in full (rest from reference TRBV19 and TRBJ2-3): DGGITQSPKYLFRKEGQNVTLSCEQNLNHDAMYWYRQDPGQGLRLIYYSQIVNDFQKGDIAEGYSVSREKKESFPLTVTSAQKNPTAFYLCASSIRWRSSTDTQYFGPGTRLTVL.

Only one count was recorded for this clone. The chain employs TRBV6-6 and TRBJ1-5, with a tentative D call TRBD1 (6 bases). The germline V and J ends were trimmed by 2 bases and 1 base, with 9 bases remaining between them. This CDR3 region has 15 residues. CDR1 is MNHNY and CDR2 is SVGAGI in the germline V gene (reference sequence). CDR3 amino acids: CASSYQGRSNQPQHF. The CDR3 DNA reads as TGTGCCAGCAGTTACCAGGGGAGAAGCAATCAGCCCCAGCATTTT.

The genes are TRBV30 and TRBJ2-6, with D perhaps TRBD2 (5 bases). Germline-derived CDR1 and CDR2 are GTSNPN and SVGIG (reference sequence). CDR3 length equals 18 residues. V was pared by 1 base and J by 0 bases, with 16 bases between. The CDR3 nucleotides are TGTGCCTGGAGTGGAGGTTACTGGCGGGCCTCTGGGGCCAACGTCCTGACTTTC. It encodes CAWSGGYWRASGANVLTF.

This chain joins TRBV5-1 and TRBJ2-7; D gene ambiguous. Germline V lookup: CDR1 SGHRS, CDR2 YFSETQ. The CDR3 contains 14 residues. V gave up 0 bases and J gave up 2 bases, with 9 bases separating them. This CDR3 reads CASSLAGSPYEQYF. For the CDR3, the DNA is TGCGCCAGCAGCTTGGCAGGCAGCCCCTACGAGCAGTACTTC.

The CDR3 reads CASSTVNEKLFF. Written as DNA, the CDR3 is TGTGCCAGCAGTACAGTTAATGAAAAACTGTTTTTT. The gene calls are TRBV28 and TRBJ1-4; the D is unclear. Germline CDR1 and CDR2: MDHEN and SYDVKM. The CDR3 sequence is 12 residues long. Trimming removed 5 bases at V and 4 bases at J, with 5 bases between.